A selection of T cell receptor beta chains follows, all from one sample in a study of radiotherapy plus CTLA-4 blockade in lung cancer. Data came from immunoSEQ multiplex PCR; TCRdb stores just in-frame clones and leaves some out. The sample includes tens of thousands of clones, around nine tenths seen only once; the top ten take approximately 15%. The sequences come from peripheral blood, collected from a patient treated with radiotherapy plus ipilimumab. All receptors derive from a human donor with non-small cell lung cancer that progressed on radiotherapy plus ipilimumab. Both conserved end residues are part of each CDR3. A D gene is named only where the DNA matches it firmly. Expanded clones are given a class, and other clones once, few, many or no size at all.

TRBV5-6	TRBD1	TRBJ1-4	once	CASSSFPTGGDEKLFF	TGTGCCAGCAGCTCTTTCCCGACAGGGGGAGATGAAAAACTGTTTTTT
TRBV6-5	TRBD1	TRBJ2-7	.	CASSRQGLGARQYF	TGTGCCAGCAGTAGACAGGGCCTAGGGGCCAGGCAGTACTTC
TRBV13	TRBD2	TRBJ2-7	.	CASSPGLAGTSYEQYF	TGTGCCAGCAGCCCGGGACTAGCGGGGACCTCCTACGAGCAGTACTTC
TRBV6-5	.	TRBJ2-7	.	CASSQAKSEQYF	TGTGCCAGCAGTCAAGCGAAGTCCGAGCAGTACTTC
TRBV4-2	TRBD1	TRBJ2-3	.	CASSLTPTGNTDTQYF	TGTGCCAGCAGCCTCACTCCGACAGGGAACACAGATACGCAGTATTTT
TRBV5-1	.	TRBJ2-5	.	CASSLGQGGQETQYF	TGCGCCAGCAGCTTGGGACAGGGAGGGCAAGAGACCCAGTACTTC
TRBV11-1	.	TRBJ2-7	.	CASSLAEYEQYF	TGTGCCAGCAGCTTAGCGGAATACGAGCAGTACTTC
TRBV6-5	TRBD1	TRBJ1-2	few	CASSRQGEGYTF	TGTGCCAGCAGTCGACAGGGCGAGGGCTACACCTTC
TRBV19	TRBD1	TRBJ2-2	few	CATQSGQGSSGELFF	TGTGCCACCCAGTCGGGACAGGGTTCCTCCGGGGAGCTGTTTTTT
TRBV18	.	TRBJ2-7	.	CASSPPHRTTTYEQYF	TGTGCCAGCTCACCACCGCACAGGACTACAACCTACGAGCAGTACTTC
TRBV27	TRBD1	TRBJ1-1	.	CASRGQGTQEAFF	TGTGCCAGCAGGGGACAGGGGACCCAGGAAGCTTTCTTT
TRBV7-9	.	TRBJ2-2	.	CASSRQQNTGELFF	TGTGCCAGCAGCAGACAGCAGAACACCGGGGAGCTGTTTTTT